This T cell receptor (beta chain) was obtained from a study of blood T cell repertoires in COVID-19. Across the study: From the United States, Italy and Spain came samples of acute and convalescent COVID-19. From T cells, B-cell-depleted T cells, or PBMCs came the material, which was cDNA or gDNA.

Germline V gene sequence: CDR1 MNHEY, CDR2 SVGAGI. The CDR3 runs 15 residues. The trim removed 2 bases at V and 4 bases at J, leaving 6 bases unmatched. In the authors' workflow: Amplification of reference gene primers provided the estimated nucleated cell counts. Measured with immunoSEQ multiplex PCR; TCRdb has only the in-frame clones, and not every one. V and J calls and clone size are copied from that table; D and trimming were computed from the DNA. Of under 25,000 clones listed, 80% to 90% are singletons. Material for sequencing was peripheral blood. The chain combines TRBV6-5 with TRBJ2-3; TRBD1 aligns across 7 bases. This sequence originates from a man in his 70s in a cohort sampled during active COVID-19. The CDR3 DNA reads as TGTGCCAGCAGTTACGACAGAGGGGGCGCAGATACGCAGTATTTT. This codes for CASSYDRGGADTQYF.